This T cell receptor (beta chain) emerged from a study of CD8+CD57+ T cells in acquired aplastic anemia. The use of genomic DNA as template underpinned the TCR beta VDJ and CDR3 profiling. Each CDR3 protein is one row after TCRdb ran MiXCR on the reads. The table records around 150,000 distinct CDR3 sequences, 71% of them present only once. CD8+CD57+ cell expansion, shown by flow cytometry, had occurred in the patients selected for sequencing. The V end was cut by 5 bases, the J end by 0 bases, with 11 bases between. This CDR3 has 13 residues. Germline CDR1 is DFQATT and CDR2 is SNEGSKA (reference sequence).

The sequencing sample was made of sorted CD4+, CD8+, or CD8+CD57+ T cells (not recorded which) from PBMCs. J is TRBJ2-7 and V is TRBV20-1; perhaps TRBD1 as D (6 bases). This receptor was taken from a human donor with aplastic anemia. CDR3 sequence reads: CSAFRDISYEQYF. In DNA, the CDR3 is TGCAGTGCTTTCCGGGACATCTCCTACGAGCAGTACTTC.